Shown below are 11 T cell receptor beta chains from a single sample sequenced in a study of human T cells and chemical hapten exposure (dated by TCRdb to about 2021). The time point label, as the study defines it: patch test 1, 2 weeks after DPC sensitization. In the paper's terms, the treatment or condition label means: therapeutic diphenylcyclopropenone sensitization with weekly scalp DPC. The library was produced with RACE. The listed sequencing device is NextSeq 500. TCRdb cleaned the public reads at Q25 with fastp, built clones with MiXCR and kept in-frame beta chains. Rows with one shared CDR3 protein collapse into an entry with the most common genes and DNA. In all, the sample holds some 180,000 distinct CDR3 sequences, and 20% to 25% of those were seen once. Roughly 6.7% of the sample lies in the top ten. The sequences come from whole blood, collected in connection with sensitization to the hapten diphenylcyclopropenone (DPC). Receptors originate from a woman between 50 and 59 years old with alopecia areata. Some clones in this sample may be carry-over from other donors' samples.

V usage is TRBV5-1 and J usage is TRBJ2-1; D tentatively fits TRBD1 or TRBD2 (6 bases each). CDR3 length equals 16 residues. Trimming took 3 bases from V and 5 from J, leaving 18 bases between them. Germline V gives CDR1 SGHRS, CDR2 YFSETQ. CDR3 region: CASSYPPGAANNEQFF. CDR3 DNA sequence: TGCGCCAGCAGCTACCCCCCGGGGGCGGCGAACAATGAGCAGTTCTTC.

The chain links TRBV4-2 to TRBJ1-1, with D maybe TRBD1 (5 bases). Germline V gives CDR1 LGHNA, CDR2 YNFKEQ. V was clipped by 5 bases and J by 4 bases, with 17 bases between them. This CDR3 is 15 amino acids long. The CDR3 loop reads CASSGAGRRSTEAFF. The CDR3 DNA is TGTGCCAGCAGCGGGGCAGGGAGGAGGAGCACTGAAGCTTTCTTT.

This clonotype was seen a handful of times. One end of the junction does not line up with germline, which may come from a read error. The CDR3 protein is CSTREGNQPQHF. The CDR3 bases are TGTAGCACTCGGGAGGGCAATCAGCCCCAGCATTTT. This sequence joins TRBV29-1 and TRBJ1-5; D gene uncertain. The germline V gene has CDR1 SQVTM and CDR2 ANQGSEA. The CDR3 has 12 residues.

The genes are TRBV29-1 and TRBJ1-2, with 7 bases identical to TRBD1. CDR1 and CDR2 (germline): SQVTM, ANQGSEA. This CDR3 comprises 14 residues. V lost 4 bases to trimming and J lost 6 bases; unmatched junction nucleotides: 11. CDR3 sequence (DNA): TGCAGCGTTGTTGGGGGATCACAGGGGAATGGCTACACCTTC. Its translation is CSVVGGSQGNGYTF.

This clonotype was found a few times. V gene TRBV24-1 combines with J gene TRBJ2-2; 8 nucleotides align to TRBD2. Germline V gene sequence: CDR1 KGHDR, CDR2 SFDVKD. Unmatched junction bases numbered 8, after V lost 4 bases and J lost 5 bases. The CDR3 contains 16 residues. CDR3 sequence: CATSDPTSGRTGELFF. DNA of the CDR3: TGTGCCACCAGTGACCCCACTAGCGGTCGTACCGGGGAGCTGTTTTTT.

CDR3 in DNA: TGTGCCAGCAGTCGAGGACAGGGGGCACCGGCTTTCTTT. It yields the protein CASSRGQGAPAFF. V gene TRBV3-1 combines with J gene TRBJ1-1; 11 nucleotides match TRBD1. CDR3 length equals 13 residues. The V gene end was trimmed by 6 bases and the J gene end by 11 bases; junction bases not matched to a gene: 8. CDR1 and CDR2 (germline): LGHDT, YNNKEL (reference sequence).

This clonotype was counted only a few times. This sequence joins TRBV20-1 and TRBJ1-4; 9 bases line up with TRBD1. Germline V gene data show CDR1 as DFQATT and CDR2 as SNEGSKA (reference sequence). The trim removed 1 base at V and 8 bases at J, leaving 8 bases unmatched. The CDR3 totals 15 residues. The CDR3 DNA is TGCAGTGCTAGAGCCTCCACAGGGGGCGTCGAAAAACTGTTTTTT. Its translation: CSARASTGGVEKLFF.

This sequence joins TRBV5-6 and TRBJ2-5, with 8 bases lining up with TRBD1. The CDR3 length is 13 residues. The V and J ends lost 5 bases and 7 bases, in that order; junction bases with no gene match: 7. Germline V gives CDR1 SGHDT, CDR2 YYEEEE. DNA of the CDR3: TGTGCCAGCAGAAAGACAGGGGAGGTGACCCAGTACTTC. It specifies CASRKTGEVTQYF. Complete variable domain (other parts from reference TRBV5-6 and TRBJ2-5): DAGVTQSPTHLIKTRGQQVTLRCSPKSGHDTVSWYQQALGQGPQFIFQYYEEEERQRGNFPDRFSGHQFPNYSSELNVNALLLGDSALYLCASRKTGEVTQYFGPGTRLLVL.

V is TRBV14 and J is TRBJ2-2, with D possibly being TRBD1 (5 bases). V gave up 2 bases and J gave up 5 bases, with 9 bases separating them. Germline V gene data show CDR1 as SGHDN and CDR2 as FVKESK. The CDR3 runs to 14 residues. CDR3 in amino acids: CASSQNPGTGELFF. Here the CDR3 DNA reads TGTGCCAGCAGCCAAAACCCAGGGACCGGGGAGCTGTTTTTT.

The CDR3 nucleotides read TGTGCCAGCAGCCAGGGGCTAGCGGGACTTGGACGTCGGACCGGGGAGCTGTTTTTT. This sequence encodes CASSQGLAGLGRRTGELFF. The V gene is TRBV11-2, the J gene TRBJ2-2; 9 bases map to TRBD2. The trim removed 5 bases at V and 5 bases at J, leaving 18 bases unmatched. Per germline, CDR1 SGHAT and CDR2 FQNNGV. The CDR3 runs to 19 residues.

This chain joins TRBV20-1 and TRBJ2-1, with D perhaps TRBD2 (6 bases). CDR3 length equals 16 residues. The V end was cut by 0 bases, the J end by 7 bases, with 19 bases between. Looked up from germline, CDR1 is DFQATT and CDR2 is SNEGSKA (reference sequence). CDR3 DNA sequence: TGCAGTGCTAGAGATGTGGAAACCACCCGGGGGAATGAGCAGTTCTTC. Protein product: CSARDVETTRGNEQFF.